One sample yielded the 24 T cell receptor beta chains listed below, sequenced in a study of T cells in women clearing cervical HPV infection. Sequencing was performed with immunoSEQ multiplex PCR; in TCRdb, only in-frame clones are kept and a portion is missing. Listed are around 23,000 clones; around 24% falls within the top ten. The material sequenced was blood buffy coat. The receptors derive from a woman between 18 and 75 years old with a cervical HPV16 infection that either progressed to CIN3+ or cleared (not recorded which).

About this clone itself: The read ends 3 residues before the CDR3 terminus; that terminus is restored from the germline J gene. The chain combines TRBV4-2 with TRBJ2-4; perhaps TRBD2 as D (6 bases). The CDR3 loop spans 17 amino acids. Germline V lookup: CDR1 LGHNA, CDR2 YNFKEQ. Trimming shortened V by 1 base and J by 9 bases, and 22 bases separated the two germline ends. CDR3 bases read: TGTGCCAGCAGCCAAGTTGACAGCGGGTGGAGGGTTGGCATT. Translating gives CASSQVDSGWRVGI. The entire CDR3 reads CASSQVDSGWRVGIQYF.

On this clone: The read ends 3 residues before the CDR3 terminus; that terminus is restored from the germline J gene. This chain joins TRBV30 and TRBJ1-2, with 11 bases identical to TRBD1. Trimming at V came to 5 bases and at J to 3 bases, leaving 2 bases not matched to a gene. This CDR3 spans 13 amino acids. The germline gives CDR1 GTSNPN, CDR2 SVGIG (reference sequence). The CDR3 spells CAWGTGGYYGYTF. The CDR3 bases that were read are TGTGCCTGGGGGACAGGGGGGTACTATGGC.

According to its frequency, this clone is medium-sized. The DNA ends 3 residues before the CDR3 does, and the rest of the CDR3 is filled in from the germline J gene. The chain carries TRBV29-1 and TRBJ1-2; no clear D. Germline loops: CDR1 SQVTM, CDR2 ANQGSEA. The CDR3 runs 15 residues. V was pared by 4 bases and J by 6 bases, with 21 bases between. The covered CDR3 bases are TGCAGCGTTGTGAGCGCTGGCTCGGAGAAAGATGGC. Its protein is CSVVSAGSEKDG. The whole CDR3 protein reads CSVVSAGSEKDGYTF.

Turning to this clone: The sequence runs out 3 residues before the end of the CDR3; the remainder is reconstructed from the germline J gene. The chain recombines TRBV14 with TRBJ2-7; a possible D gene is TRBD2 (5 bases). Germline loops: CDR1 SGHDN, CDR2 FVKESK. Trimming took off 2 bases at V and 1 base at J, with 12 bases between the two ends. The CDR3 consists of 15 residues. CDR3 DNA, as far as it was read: TGTGCCAGCAGCCAATATACGGGGAATTCCTACGAG. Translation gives CASSQYTGNSYE. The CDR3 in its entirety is CASSQYTGNSYEQYF.

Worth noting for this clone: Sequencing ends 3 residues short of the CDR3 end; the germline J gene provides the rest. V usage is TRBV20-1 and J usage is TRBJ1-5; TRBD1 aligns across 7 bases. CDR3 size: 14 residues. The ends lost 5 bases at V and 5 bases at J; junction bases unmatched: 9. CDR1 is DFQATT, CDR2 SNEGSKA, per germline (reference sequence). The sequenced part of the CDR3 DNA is TGCAGTGCTGAGGGGACAGACCAACATCAGCCC. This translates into CSAEGTDQHQP. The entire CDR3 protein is CSAEGTDQHQPQHF.

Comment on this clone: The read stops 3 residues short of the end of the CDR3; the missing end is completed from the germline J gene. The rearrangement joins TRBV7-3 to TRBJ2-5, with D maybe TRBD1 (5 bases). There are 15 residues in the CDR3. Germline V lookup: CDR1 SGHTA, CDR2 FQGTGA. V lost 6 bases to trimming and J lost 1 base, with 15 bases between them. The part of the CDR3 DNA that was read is TGTGCCAGCAGTCCAGGGTTCATTTCCCAAGAGACC. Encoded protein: CASSPGFISQET. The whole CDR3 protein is CASSPGFISQETQYF.

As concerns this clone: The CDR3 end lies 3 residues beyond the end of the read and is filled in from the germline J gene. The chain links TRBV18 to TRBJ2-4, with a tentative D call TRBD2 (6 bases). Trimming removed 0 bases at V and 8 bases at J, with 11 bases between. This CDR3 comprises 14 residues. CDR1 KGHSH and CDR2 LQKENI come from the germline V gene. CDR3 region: CASSPPQRRDIQYF. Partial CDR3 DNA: TGTGCCAGCTCACCACCTCAAAGGAGGGACATT.

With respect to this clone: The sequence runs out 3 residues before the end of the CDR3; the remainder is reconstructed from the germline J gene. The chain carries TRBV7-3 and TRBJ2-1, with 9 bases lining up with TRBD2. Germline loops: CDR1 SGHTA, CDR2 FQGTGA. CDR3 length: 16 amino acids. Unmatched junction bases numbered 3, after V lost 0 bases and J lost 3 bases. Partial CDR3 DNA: TGTGCCAGCAGCTTAACGATTAGCGGGGGCTACAATGAG. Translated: CASSLTISGGYNE. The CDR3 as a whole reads CASSLTISGGYNEQFF.

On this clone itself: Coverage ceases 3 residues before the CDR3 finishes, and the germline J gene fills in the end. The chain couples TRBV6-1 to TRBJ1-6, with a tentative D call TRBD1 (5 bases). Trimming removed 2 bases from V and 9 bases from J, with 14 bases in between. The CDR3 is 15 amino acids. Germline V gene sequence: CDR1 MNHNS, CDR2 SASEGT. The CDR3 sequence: CASSELTVPVSPLHF. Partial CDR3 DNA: TGTGCCAGCAGTGAACTGACAGTACCGGTTTCACCC.

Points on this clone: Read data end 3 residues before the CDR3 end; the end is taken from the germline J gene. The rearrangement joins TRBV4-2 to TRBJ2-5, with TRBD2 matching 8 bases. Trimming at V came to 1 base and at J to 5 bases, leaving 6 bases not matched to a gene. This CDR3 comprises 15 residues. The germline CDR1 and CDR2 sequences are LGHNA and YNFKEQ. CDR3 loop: CASSQAGLELETQYF. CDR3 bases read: TGTGCCAGCAGCCAAGCGGGACTAGAGTTGGAGACC.

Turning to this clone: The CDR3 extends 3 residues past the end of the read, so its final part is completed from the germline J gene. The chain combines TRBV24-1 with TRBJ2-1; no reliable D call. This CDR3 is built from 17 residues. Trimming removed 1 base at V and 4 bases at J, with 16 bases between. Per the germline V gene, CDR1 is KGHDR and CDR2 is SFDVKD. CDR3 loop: CATSDLVPSGRYNEQFF. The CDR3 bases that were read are TGTGCCACCAGTGATTTAGTTCCTAGTGGTAGGTACAATGAG.

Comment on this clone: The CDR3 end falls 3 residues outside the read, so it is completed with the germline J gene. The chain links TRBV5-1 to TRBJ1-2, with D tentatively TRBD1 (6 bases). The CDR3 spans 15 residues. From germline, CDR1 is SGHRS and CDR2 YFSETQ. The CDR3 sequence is CASRRTVPSTDTYTF. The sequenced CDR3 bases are TGCGCCAGCAGACGGACAGTCCCCAGCACAGATACC.

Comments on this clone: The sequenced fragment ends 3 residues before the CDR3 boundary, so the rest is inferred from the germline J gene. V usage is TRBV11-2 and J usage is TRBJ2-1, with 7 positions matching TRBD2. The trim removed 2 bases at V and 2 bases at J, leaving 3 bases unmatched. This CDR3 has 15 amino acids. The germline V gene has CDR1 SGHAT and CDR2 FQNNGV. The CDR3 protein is CASSLSGNPYNEQFF. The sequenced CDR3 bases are TGTGCCAGCAGCTTAAGCGGGAACCCCTACAATGAG.

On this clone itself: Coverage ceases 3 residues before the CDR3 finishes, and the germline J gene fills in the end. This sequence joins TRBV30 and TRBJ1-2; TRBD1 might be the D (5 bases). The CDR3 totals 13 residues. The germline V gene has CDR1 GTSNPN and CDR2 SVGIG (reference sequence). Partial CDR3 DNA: TGTGCCTGGAGTCCAGGGAGCTCCTACGAC. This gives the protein CAWSPGSSYD. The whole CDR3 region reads CAWSPGSSYDYTF.

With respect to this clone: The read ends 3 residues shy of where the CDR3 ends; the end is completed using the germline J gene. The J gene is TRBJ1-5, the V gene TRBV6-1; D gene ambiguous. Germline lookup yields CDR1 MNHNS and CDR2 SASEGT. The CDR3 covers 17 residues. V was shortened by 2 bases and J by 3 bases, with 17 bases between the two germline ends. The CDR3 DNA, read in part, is TGTGCCAGCAGTGAAAGTAGAGGGTTGGTTTCCAATCAGCCC. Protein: CASSESRGLVSNQP. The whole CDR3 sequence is CASSESRGLVSNQPQHF.

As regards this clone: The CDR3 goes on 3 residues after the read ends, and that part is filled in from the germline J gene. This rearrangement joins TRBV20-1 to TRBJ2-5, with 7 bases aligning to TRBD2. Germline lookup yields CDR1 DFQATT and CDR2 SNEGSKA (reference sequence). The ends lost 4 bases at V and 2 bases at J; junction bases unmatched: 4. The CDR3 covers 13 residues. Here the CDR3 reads CSAITSEQETQYF. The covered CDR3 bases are TGCAGTGCTATTACTAGCGAACAAGAGACC.

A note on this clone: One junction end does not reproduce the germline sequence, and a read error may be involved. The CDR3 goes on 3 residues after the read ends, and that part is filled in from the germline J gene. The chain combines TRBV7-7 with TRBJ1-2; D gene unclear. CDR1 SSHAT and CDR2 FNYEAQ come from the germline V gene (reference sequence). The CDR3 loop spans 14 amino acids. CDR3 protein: CASSLVAAGADYTF. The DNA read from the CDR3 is TGTGCTAGCAGCTTAGTTGCAGCGGGAGCTGAC.

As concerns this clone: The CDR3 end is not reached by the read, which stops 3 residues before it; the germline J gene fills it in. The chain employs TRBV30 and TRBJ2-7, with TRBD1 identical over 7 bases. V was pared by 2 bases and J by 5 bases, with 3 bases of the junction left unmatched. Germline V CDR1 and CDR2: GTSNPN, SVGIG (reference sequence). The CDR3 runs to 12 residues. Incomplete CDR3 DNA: TGTGCCTGGAGTCCCGACAGGGACGAG. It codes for CAWSPDRDE. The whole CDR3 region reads CAWSPDRDEQYF.

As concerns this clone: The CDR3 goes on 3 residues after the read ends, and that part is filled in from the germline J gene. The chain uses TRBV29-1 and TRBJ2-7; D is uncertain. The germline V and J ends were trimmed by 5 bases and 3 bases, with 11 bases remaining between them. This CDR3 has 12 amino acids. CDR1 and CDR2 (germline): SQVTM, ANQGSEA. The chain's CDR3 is CSVRVSNYEQYF. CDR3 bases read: TGCAGCGTTAGGGTGTCTAACTACGAG.

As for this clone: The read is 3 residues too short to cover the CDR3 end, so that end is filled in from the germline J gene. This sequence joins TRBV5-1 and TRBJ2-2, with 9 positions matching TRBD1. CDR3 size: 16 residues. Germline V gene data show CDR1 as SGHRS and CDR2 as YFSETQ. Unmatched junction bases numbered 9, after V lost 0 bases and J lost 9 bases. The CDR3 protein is CASSLEGQGSLRELFF. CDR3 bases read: TGCGCCAGCAGCTTGGAGGGACAGGGTTCACTCCGGGAG.

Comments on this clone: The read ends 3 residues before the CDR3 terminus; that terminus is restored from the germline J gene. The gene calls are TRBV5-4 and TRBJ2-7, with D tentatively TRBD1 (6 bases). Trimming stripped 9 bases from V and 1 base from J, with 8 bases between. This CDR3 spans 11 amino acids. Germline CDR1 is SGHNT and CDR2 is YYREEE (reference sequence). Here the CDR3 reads CAIGQSYEQYF. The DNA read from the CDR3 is TGTGCCATAGGACAGTCCTACGAG.

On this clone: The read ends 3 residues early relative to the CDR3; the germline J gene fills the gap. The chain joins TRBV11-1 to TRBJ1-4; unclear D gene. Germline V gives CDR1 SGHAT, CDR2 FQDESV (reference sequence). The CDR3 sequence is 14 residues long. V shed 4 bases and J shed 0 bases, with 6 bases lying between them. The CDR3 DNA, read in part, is TGTGCCAGCAGCTCACAGACAACTAATGAAAAA. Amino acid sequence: CASSSQTTNEK. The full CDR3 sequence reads CASSSQTTNEKLFF.

CDR3 amino acids: CSVEEKKTRGSETQYF. The sequenced CDR3 bases are TGCAGCGTTGAAGAAAAAAAAACCAGGGGCTCAGAGACC. The rearrangement uses TRBV29-1 and TRBJ2-5; a weak D match, TRBD1 (6 bases). The read terminates 3 residues before the CDR3 end, so the remaining end is supplied by the germline J gene. The V end was cut by 0 bases, the J end by 4 bases, with 18 bases between. Germline V gene data show CDR1 as SQVTM and CDR2 as ANQGSEA. The CDR3 covers 16 residues.

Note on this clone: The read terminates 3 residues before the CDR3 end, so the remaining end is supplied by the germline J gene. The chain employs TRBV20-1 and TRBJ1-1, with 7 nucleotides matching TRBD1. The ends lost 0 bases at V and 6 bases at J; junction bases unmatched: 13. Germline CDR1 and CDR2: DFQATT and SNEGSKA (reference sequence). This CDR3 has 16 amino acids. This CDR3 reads CSAREPGQIMMPEAFF. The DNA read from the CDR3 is TGCAGTGCTAGAGAACCGGGACAGATAATGATGCCTGAA.